This T cell receptor beta chain was obtained from a study of T cells after yellow fever vaccination. On this clonotype itself: Its specificity is unknown.

Study-level findings and limits: Overall, a small share of clonotypes was seen in both CD4 and CD8 compartments.

Generation of TCR cDNA used 5'RACE template switching (which added a universal primer site and UMIs). Using its own MiXCR run on the 5' RACE reads, TCRdb lists one record per CDR3 protein. The repertoire holds under 550,000 distinct CDR3 sequences, around a fifth seen once, with 16% in the top ten. Looked up from germline, CDR1 is SGHDN and CDR2 is FVKESK. The V and J ends lost 4 bases and 8 bases, in that order; junction bases with no gene match: 9. CDR3 length: 15 residues. Sequencing used PBMCs, obtained around 3 weeks after the first yellow fever vaccination. The chain links TRBV14 to TRBJ2-1, with 9 nucleotides matching TRBD2. The receptor was isolated from a young man who received the YFV17D yellow fever vaccine. CDR3 in amino acids: CASSRFGTSFDEQFF. CDR3 bases: TGTGCCAGCAGCCGATTCGGGACTAGCTTCGATGAGCAGTTCTTC.